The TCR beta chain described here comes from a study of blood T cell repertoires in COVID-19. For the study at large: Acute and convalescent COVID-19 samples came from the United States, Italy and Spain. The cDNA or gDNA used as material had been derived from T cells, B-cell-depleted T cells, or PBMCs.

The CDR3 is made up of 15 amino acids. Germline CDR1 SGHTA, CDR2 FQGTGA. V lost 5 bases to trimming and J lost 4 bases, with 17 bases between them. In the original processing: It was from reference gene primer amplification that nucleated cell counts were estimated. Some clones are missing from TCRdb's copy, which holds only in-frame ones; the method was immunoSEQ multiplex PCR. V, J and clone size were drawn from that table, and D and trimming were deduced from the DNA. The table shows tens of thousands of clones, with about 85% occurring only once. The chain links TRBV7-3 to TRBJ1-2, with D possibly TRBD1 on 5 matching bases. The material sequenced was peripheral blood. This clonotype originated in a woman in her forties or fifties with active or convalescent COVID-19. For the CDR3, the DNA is TGTGCCAGCAGCGCTTCACCAGGGCTGACCTATGGCTACACCTTC. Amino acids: CASSASPGLTYGYTF.